One and the same sample provided the 27 T cell receptor beta chains below, sequenced in a study of read filtering for tumor transcriptome and immune sequencing. This library used around 400 ng RNA and molecular barcoded adaptors spanning alpha/delta and beta/gamma chains. A single record per CDR3 protein comes from TCRdb applying MiXCR to the reads. The table includes some 130,000 distinct CDR3 sequences, under 15% detected once. The sample consisted of a population of CD138-negative cells sorted from bone marrow. Source of these receptors: a donor at least 40 years old with multiple myeloma.

This clonotype was counted ten times or more. V gene TRBV3-1 combines with J gene TRBJ2-6, with D perhaps TRBD2 (5 bases). The CDR3 length is 19 residues. Germline CDR1 reads LGHDT; CDR2 reads YNNKEL (reference sequence). The V end lost 4 bases, the J end lost 0 bases, and 19 bases lay between the germline ends. The DNA for the CDR3 is TGTGCCAGCAGCCTCGCCGGCGGGTTTACCTCCTCTGGGGCCAACGTCCTGACTTTC. Its translation: CASSLAGGFTSSGANVLTF.

The J gene is TRBJ2-7, the V gene TRBV9; a weak D match, TRBD1 (6 bases). The V gene's germline CDR1 is SGDLS and CDR2 YYNGEE. The CDR3 has 14 amino acids. V was clipped by 0 bases and J by 5 bases, with 12 bases between them. CDR3 protein: CASSVGDRPHEQYF. For the CDR3, the DNA is TGTGCCAGCAGCGTAGGAGACAGGCCCCACGAGCAGTACTTC. Drawing the rest from reference TRBV9 and TRBJ2-7, the complete variable domain is DSGVTQTPKHLITATGQRVTLRCSPRSGDLSVYWYQQSLDQGLQFLIQYYNGEERAKGNILERFSAQQFPDLHSELNLSSLELGDSALYFCASSVGDRPHEQYFGPGTRLTVT.

This clonotype has a count of ten or more. The chain is built from TRBV6-2 or TRBV6-3 and TRBJ1-1, with D perhaps TRBD1 (6 bases). The V end lost 0 bases, the J end lost 0 bases, and 14 bases lay between the germline ends. Germline-derived CDR1 and CDR2 are MNHEY and SVGEGT. The CDR3 has 17 amino acids. The CDR3 loop is CASSYSGGKVMNTEAFF. CDR3 nucleotide sequence: TGTGCCAGCAGTTACTCCGGGGGCAAGGTCATGAACACTGAAGCTTTCTTT.

Ten or more counts support this clonotype. The gene calls are TRBV23-1 and TRBJ1-2, with 8 bases fitting TRBD1. TRBV23-1 is filed as an ORF, its function uncertain. The CDR3 totals 12 residues. The junction had 8 bases not matched to a gene; V was cut back by 3 bases and J by 14 bases. CDR3 in DNA: TGCGCCAGCAGTCATCAGGACAGGGATGATACCTTC. Its translation is CASSHQDRDDTF.

In this sample, this clonotype turned up many times. This chain links TRBV6-2 or TRBV6-3 with TRBJ2-7; a weak D match, TRBD2 (6 bases). This CDR3 has 15 amino acids. Looked up from germline, CDR1 is MNHEY and CDR2 is SVGEGT. The V end was cut by 5 bases, the J end by 1 base, with 15 bases between. The chain's CDR3 is CASSRGTLLSYEQYF. CDR3 nucleotide sequence: TGTGCCAGCAGTCGCGGGACTCTCCTTTCCTACGAGCAGTACTTC.

There are a few counts of this clonotype. The chain uses TRBV7-9 and TRBJ2-1; 8 positions match TRBD1. Germline trimming cut 5 bases from V and 6 bases from J; bases unmatched to any gene: 3. Germline lookup yields CDR1 SEHNR and CDR2 FQNEAQ (reference sequence). The CDR3 is 13 residues long. The CDR3 reads CASSQGAGNEQFF. CDR3 nucleotides: TGTGCCAGCAGCCAGGGGGCTGGCAATGAGCAGTTCTTC.

J is TRBJ1-1 and V is TRBV2; D not certain. Trimming took off 7 bases at V and 1 base at J, with 16 bases between the two ends. This CDR3 is 15 amino acids long. Germline-derived CDR1 and CDR2 are SNHLY and FYNNEI. DNA for the CDR3: TGTGCCAGCAACTCGCCGGGCGTAGGGAACACTGAAGCTTTCTTT. Protein sequence: CASNSPGVGNTEAFF.

This clonotype was picked up a small number of times. It may be a read error: a sequence one base away is much more abundant. The chain is built from TRBV12-3 or TRBV12-4 and TRBJ2-3, with 13 bases that match TRBD2. This CDR3 contains 15 residues. Germline trimming cut 5 bases from V and 7 bases from J; bases unmatched to any gene: 6. In DNA form, the CDR3 reads TGTGCCAGCAGTGGACTAGCGGGAGCGGGGAATACGCAGTATTTT. Amino acid sequence: CASSGLAGAGNTQYF.

This clonotype has ten or more counts. This may be a read error: a much more frequent sequence differs by one nucleotide. The V gene is TRBV29-1, the J gene TRBJ2-1, with 8 positions matching TRBD1. CDR3 length equals 12 residues. CDR1 is SQVTM, CDR2 ANQGSEA, per germline. The CDR3 reads CSVGAGGGEQSF. DNA for the CDR3: TGCAGCGTTGGGGCAGGGGGCGGTGAGCAGTCCTTC.

This clonotype was counted at least ten times. The chain links TRBV20-1 to TRBJ1-4, with 10 bases that match TRBD1. The germline gives CDR1 DFQATT, CDR2 SNEGSKA (reference sequence). The CDR3 is 14 residues long. V trimming: 3 bases; J trimming: 5 bases; junction bases outside the gene matches: 3. CDR3 region: CSARRTGGNEKLFF. The CDR3 nucleotides are TGCAGTGCTAGGAGGACAGGGGGAAATGAAAAACTGTTTTTT.

Turning to this clonotype: This may be a read error, as it is one base from a much larger clone. The chain carries TRBV20-1 and TRBJ2-3, with 8 bases fitting TRBD2. CDR3 length: 17 residues. Germline V gene sequence: CDR1 DFQATT, CDR2 SNEGSKA (reference sequence). J lost 4 bases, V lost 0 bases, and 12 bases had no gene match. In DNA, the CDR3 is TGCAGTGCTAGAGACGCACTAGCGGCAATTAGCTCAGATACGCAGTATTTT. Translated: CSARDALAAISSDTQYF.

About this clonotype: This may stem from a read error, because a much larger clone lies one nucleotide away. V and J are TRBV20-1 and TRBJ1-1; a possible D gene is TRBD1 (5 bases). This CDR3 contains 15 residues. CDR1 and CDR2 (germline): DFQATT, SNEGSKA (reference sequence). The CDR3 sequence is CSARGGTFPNTETFF. The DNA for the CDR3 is TGCAGTGCTAGAGGCGGGACCTTTCCCAACACTGAAACTTTCTTT.

Many counts were recorded for this clonotype. The chain has TRBV29-1 and TRBJ2-7; D remains ambiguous. Trimming pared 3 bases from V and 1 base from J, leaving 10 bases between. The CDR3 length is 13 residues. Germline loops: CDR1 SQVTM, CDR2 ANQGSEA. The CDR3 region has the DNA TGCAGCGTTGACCAGGTCGGATCCTACGAGCAGTACTTC. It yields the protein CSVDQVGSYEQYF.

The J gene is TRBJ2-3, the V gene TRBV29-1, with D possibly being TRBD1 (5 bases). V was clipped by 6 bases and J by 5 bases, with 18 bases between them. The CDR3 covers 14 residues. The germline CDR1 and CDR2 sequences are SQVTM and ANQGSEA. Here the CDR3 reads CSVLMVRAEDTQYF. The CDR3 nucleotides are TGCAGCGTCCTCATGGTCAGGGCTGAAGATACGCAGTATTTT.

The gene calls are TRBV28 and TRBJ2-5, with TRBD1 matching over 8 bases. The CDR3 spans 18 residues. Germline V CDR1 and CDR2: MDHEN, SYDVKM. Losses at the gene ends were 6 bases for V and 2 bases for J; bases not matched to a gene: 17. CDR3 sequence reads: CASRDFATGAGMQETQYF. The CDR3 region has the DNA TGTGCCAGCAGGGACTTCGCGACAGGGGCCGGGATGCAAGAGACCCAGTACTTC.

This clonotype came up many times. The chain employs TRBV11-2 and TRBJ2-3; 16 nucleotides match TRBD2. Losses at the gene ends were 7 bases for V and 10 bases for J; bases not matched to a gene: 5. The CDR3 sequence is 14 residues long. Per germline, CDR1 SGHAT and CDR2 FQNNGV. CDR3 sequence: CASKGGLAGGPQYF. The CDR3 nucleotides are TGTGCCAGCAAGGGGGGACTAGCGGGGGGGCCGCAGTATTTT.

The sample holds a few counts of this clonotype. The chain is built from TRBV11-3 and TRBJ2-3; TRBD1 agrees at 9 bases. V lost 5 bases, J lost 4 bases, and 7 bases stayed unmatched. CDR3 size: 15 residues. Per germline, CDR1 SGHNT and CDR2 YENEEA. The CDR3 DNA reads as TGTGCCAGCAGCACCCGGACAGGGGTGGCAGATACGCAGTATTTT. This encodes CASSTRTGVADTQYF.

This clonotype was picked up many times. V and J are TRBV7-3 and TRBJ2-1, with TRBD2 matching over 11 bases. The CDR3 spans 17 residues. The J segment lost 8 bases and the V segment lost 2 bases, leaving 11 bases of the junction unmatched. Germline CDR1 reads SGHTA; CDR2 reads FQGTGA. CDR3 region: CASSLYVSGRAGDEQFF. The CDR3 nucleotides read TGTGCCAGCAGCTTATATGTTAGCGGGAGGGCGGGCGATGAGCAGTTCTTC.

This clonotype has a count of ten or more. This chain connects TRBV3-1 to TRBJ2-3, with 13 nucleotides matching TRBD2. The germline V gene has CDR1 LGHDT and CDR2 YNNKEL (reference sequence). The CDR3 is made up of 17 amino acids. The V segment lost 4 bases and the J segment 0 bases; nucleotides outside the gene matches: 4. The CDR3 loop is CASSLGLAGASTDTQYF. CDR3 DNA sequence: TGTGCCAGCAGCCTTGGACTAGCGGGAGCTAGCACAGATACGCAGTATTTT.

The table lists this clonotype with a few counts. The CDR3 sequence is CASRGGGVETQYF. DNA of the CDR3: TGTGCCAGTAGAGGTGGAGGGGTCGAGACCCAGTACTTC. The gene calls are TRBV19 and TRBJ2-5; D may be TRBD2 (6 bases). This CDR3 comprises 13 residues. CDR1 is LNHDA and CDR2 is SQIVND in the germline V gene (reference sequence). The V end lost 6 bases, the J end lost 5 bases, and 13 bases lay between the germline ends.

Remarks on this clonotype: This may stem from a read error, because a much larger clone lies one nucleotide away. Given the absence of the conserved phenylalanine or tryptophan at the CDR3 end, a read error is likely. The chain joins TRBV10-3 to TRBJ2-3; 7 bases line up with TRBD1. CDR1 and CDR2 from the germline V gene are ENHRY and SYGVKD. J gave up 1 base and V 8 bases, and 3 bases lay outside the gene matches. This CDR3 spans 13 amino acids. CDR3 protein: CAIGTDRTDTQYS. The CDR3, as DNA: TGTGCCATCGGGACAGACCGCACAGATACGCAGTATTCT.

This clonotype was seen at least ten times. V is TRBV29-1 and J is TRBJ1-5; a weak D match, TRBD1 (5 bases). The germline V gene encodes CDR1 SQVTM and CDR2 ANQGSEA. The CDR3 covers 15 residues. Between the trimmed V and J ends, which lost 4 bases and 2 bases, there was a span of 15 bases. CDR3 amino acids: CSVASGGTGNQPQHF. DNA for the CDR3: TGCAGCGTTGCCAGCGGGGGAACGGGCAATCAGCCCCAGCATTTT. The full variable domain, completed using reference TRBV29-1 and TRBJ1-5, is SAVISQKPSRDICQRGTSLTIQCQVDSQVTMMFWYRQQPGQSLTLIATANQGSEATYESGFVIDKFPISRPNLTFSTLTVSNMSPEDSSIYLCSVASGGTGNQPQHFGDGTRLSIL.

This clonotype was observed many times. V usage is TRBV29-1 and J usage is TRBJ2-2; 7 bases match TRBD1. This CDR3 comprises 13 residues. Trimming at V came to 7 bases and at J to 4 bases, leaving 6 bases not matched to a gene. In germline, CDR1 is SQVTM, CDR2 ANQGSEA. CDR3 sequence: CSAGTASTGELFF. The CDR3 bases are TGCAGCGCCGGGACAGCTAGCACCGGGGAGCTGTTTTTT.

In this sample, this clonotype turned up a few times. The rearrangement links TRBV9 to TRBJ1-2; no clear D gene. CDR1 and CDR2 from the germline V gene are SGDLS and YYNGEE. This CDR3 contains 17 residues. Trimming pared 0 bases from V and 3 bases from J, leaving 18 bases between. As DNA, the CDR3 is TGTGCCAGCAGCGTAGGGACCCGCCTGGAGGGAGACTATGGCTACACCTTC. It translates to CASSVGTRLEGDYGYTF.

At least ten counts were recorded for this clonotype. The chain recombines TRBV4-2 with TRBJ1-5; 7 bases are a match to TRBD1. CDR1 and CDR2 from the germline V gene are LGHNA and YNFKEQ. The CDR3 has 16 amino acids. The trim removed 1 base at V and 1 base at J, leaving 4 bases unmatched. The CDR3 region is CASSQGQGYSNQPQHF. CDR3 sequence (DNA): TGTGCCAGCAGCCAAGGACAGGGTTACAGCAATCAGCCCCAGCATTTT.

In its sample, this clonotype was seen many times. This chain connects TRBV6-5 to TRBJ2-1, with 8 bases aligning to TRBD2. Germline trimming cut 8 bases from V and 6 bases from J; bases unmatched to any gene: 9. In germline, CDR1 is MNHEY, CDR2 SVGAGI. The CDR3 has 14 amino acids. The CDR3 is CASYGTRNSNEQFF. In nucleotides, the CDR3 is TGTGCCAGCTACGGGACTAGGAATTCCAATGAGCAGTTCTTC.

The table lists this clonotype with many counts. The rearrangement uses TRBV28 and TRBJ2-6, with a possible D match to TRBD1 (5 bases). Trimming removed 6 bases at V and 0 bases at J, with 6 bases between. The germline V gene encodes CDR1 MDHEN and CDR2 SYDVKM. This CDR3 comprises 14 residues. CDR3 in amino acids: CASRTVSGANVLTF. In DNA, the CDR3 is TGTGCCAGCAGGACAGTCTCTGGGGCCAACGTCCTGACTTTC.